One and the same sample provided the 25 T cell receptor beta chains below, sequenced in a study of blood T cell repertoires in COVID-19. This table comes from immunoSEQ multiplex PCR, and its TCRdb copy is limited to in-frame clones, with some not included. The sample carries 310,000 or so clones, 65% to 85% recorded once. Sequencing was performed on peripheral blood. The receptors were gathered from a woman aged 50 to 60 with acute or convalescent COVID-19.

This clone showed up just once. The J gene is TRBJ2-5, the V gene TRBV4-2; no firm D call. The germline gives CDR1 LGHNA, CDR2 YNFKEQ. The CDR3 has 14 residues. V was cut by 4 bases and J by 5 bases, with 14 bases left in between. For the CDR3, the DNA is TGTGCCAGCAGCCCTACGACTGCGCAGGAGACCCAGTACTTC. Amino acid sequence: CASSPTTAQETQYF.

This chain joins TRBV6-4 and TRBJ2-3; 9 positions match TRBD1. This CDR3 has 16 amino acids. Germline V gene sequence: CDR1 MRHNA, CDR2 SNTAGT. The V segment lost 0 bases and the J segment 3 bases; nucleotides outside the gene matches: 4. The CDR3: CASSDSETGGTDTQYF. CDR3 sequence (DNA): TGTGCCAGCAGTGACTCTGAGACAGGGGGAACAGATACGCAGTATTTT.

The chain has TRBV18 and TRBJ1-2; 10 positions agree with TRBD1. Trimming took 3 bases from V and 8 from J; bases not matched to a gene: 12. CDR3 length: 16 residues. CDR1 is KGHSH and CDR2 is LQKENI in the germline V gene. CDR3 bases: TGTGCCAGCTCACCTACCGGGACAGGGGAAGGGAGCGGCTACACCTTC. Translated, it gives CASSPTGTGEGSGYTF.

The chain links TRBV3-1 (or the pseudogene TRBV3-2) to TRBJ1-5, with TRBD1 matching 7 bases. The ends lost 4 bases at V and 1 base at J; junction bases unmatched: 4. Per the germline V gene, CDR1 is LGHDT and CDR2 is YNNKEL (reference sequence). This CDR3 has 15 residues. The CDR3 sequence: CASSPGGPSNQPQHF. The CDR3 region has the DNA TGTGCCAGCAGCCCAGGGGGGCCCAGCAATCAGCCCCAGCATTTT.

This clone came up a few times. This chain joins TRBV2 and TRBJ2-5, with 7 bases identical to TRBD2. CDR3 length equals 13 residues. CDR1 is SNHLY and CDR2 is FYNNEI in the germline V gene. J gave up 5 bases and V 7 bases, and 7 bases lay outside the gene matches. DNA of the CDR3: TGTGCCAGCACGGGGAGGGAGGGGGAGACCCAGTACTTC. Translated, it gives CASTGREGETQYF.

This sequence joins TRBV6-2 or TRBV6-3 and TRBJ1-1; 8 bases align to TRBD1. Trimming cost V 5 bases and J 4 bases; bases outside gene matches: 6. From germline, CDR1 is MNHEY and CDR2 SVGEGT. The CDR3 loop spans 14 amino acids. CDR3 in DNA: TGTGCCAGCAGTCTCCTCCAGGGGGCCACTGAAGCTTTCTTT. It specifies CASSLLQGATEAFF.

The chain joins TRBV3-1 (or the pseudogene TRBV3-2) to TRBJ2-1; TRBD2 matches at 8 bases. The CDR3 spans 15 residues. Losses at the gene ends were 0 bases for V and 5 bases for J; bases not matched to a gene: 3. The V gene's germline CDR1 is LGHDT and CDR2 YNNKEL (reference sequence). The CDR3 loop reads CASSQELADNNEQFF. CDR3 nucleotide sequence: TGTGCCAGCAGCCAAGAACTAGCGGACAACAATGAGCAGTTCTTC.

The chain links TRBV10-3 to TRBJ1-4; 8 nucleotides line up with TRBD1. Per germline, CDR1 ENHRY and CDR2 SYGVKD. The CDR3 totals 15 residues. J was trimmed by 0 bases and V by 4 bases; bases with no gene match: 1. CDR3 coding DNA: TGTGCCATCAGTGCGGACAGGGCAACTAATGAAAAACTGTTTTTT. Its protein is CAISADRATNEKLFF.

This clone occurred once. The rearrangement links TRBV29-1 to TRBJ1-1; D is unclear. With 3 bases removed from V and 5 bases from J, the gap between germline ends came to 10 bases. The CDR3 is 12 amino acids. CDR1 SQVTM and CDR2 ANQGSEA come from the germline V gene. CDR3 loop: CSVDSWRTEAFF. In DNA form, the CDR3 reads TGCAGCGTTGATTCTTGGAGGACTGAAGCTTTCTTT.

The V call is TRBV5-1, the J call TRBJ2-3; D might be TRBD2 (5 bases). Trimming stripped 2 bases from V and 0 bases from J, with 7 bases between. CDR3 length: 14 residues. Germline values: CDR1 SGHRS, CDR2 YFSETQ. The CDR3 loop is CASSFSASTDTQYF. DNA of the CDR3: TGCGCCAGCAGCTTTAGCGCTAGCACAGATACGCAGTATTTT.

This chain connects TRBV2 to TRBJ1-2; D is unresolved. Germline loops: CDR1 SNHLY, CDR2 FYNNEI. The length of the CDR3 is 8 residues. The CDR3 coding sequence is TGTGCTCCGTATGGCTACACCTTC. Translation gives CAPYGYTF.

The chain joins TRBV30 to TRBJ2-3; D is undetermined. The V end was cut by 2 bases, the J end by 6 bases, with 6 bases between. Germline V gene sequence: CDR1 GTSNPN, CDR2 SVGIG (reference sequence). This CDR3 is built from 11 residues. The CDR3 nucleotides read TGTGCCTGGAGTCTTAGTGATACGCAGTATTTT. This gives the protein CAWSLSDTQYF.

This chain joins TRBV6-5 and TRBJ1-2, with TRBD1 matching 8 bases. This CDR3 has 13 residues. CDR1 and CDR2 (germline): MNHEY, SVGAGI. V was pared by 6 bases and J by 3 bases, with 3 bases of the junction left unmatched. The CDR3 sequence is CASSLTGDYGYTF. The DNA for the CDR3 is TGTGCCAGCAGCTTGACAGGGGACTATGGCTACACCTTC.

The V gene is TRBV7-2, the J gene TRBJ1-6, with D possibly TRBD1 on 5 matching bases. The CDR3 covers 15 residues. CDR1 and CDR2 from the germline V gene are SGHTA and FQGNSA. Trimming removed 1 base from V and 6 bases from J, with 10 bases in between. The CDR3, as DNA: TGTGCCAGCAGCTTAGGTGCGGGGGGTAATTCACCCCTCCACTTT. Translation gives CASSLGAGGNSPLHF.

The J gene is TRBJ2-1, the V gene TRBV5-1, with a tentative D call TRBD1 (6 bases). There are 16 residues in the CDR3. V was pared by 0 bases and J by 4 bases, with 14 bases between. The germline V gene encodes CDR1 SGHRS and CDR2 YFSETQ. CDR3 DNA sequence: TGCGCCAGCAGCTTGGATCCGGAAGGGGGATACAATGAGCAGTTCTTC. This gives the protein CASSLDPEGGYNEQFF.

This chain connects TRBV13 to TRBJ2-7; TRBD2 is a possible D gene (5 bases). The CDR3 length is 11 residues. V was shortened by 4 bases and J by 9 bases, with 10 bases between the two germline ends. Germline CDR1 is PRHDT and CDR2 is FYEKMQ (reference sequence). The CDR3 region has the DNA TGTGCCAGCAGCTCCGGTGGGAGGCAGTACGTC. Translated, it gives CASSSGGRQYV.

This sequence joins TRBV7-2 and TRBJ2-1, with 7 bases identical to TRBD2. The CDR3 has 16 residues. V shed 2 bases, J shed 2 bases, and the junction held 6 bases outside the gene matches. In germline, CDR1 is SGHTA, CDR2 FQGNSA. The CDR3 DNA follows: TGTGCCAGCAGCTTAATCGGGACTAACGCCTACAATGAGCAGTTCTTC. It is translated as CASSLIGTNAYNEQFF.

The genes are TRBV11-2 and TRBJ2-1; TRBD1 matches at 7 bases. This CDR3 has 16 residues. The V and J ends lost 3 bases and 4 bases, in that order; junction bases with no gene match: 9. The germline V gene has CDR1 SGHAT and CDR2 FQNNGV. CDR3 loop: CASSLETGSLYNEQFF. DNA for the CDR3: TGTGCCAGCAGCTTGGAGACAGGGTCCCTTTACAATGAGCAGTTCTTC.

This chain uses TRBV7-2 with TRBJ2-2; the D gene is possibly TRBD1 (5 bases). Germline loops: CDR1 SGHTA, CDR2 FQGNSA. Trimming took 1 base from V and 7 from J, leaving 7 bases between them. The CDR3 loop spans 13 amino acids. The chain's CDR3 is CASSLVGDGELFF. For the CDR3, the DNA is TGTGCCAGCAGCTTAGTAGGGGACGGGGAGCTGTTTTTT.

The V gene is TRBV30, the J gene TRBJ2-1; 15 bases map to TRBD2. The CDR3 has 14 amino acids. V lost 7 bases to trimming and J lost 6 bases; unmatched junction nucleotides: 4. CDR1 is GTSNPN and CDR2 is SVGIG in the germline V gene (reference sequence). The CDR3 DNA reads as TGTGCCTCTCGGACTAGCGGGAGGGCCAATGAGCAGTTCTTC. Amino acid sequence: CASRTSGRANEQFF.

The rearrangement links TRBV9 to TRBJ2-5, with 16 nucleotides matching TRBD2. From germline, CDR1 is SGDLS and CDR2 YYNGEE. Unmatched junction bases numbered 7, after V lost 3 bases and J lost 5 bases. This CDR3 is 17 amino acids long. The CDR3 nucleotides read TGTGCCAGCAGCGGGGGACTAGCGGGAGGGCCGCGCGAGACCCAGTACTTC. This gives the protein CASSGGLAGGPRETQYF. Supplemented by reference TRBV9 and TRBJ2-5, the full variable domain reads DSGVTQTPKHLITATGQRVTLRCSPRSGDLSVYWYQQSLDQGLQFLIQYYNGEERAKGNILERFSAQQFPDLHSELNLSSLELGDSALYFCASSGGLAGGPRETQYFGPGTRLLVL.

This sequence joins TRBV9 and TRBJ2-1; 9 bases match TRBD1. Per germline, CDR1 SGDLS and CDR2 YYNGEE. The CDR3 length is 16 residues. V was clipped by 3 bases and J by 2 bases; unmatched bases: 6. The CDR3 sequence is CASSAEDRGAYNEQFF. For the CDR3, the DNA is TGTGCCAGCAGCGCCGAGGACAGGGGCGCCTACAATGAGCAGTTCTTC.

DNA for the CDR3: TGTGCCAGCAGCAAGGGGACTAGCGGGCCTTTCCAAGAGACCCAGTACTTC. Its protein is CASSKGTSGPFQETQYF. V is TRBV5-5 and J is TRBJ2-5; 12 bases are shared with TRBD2. V shed 4 bases and J 1 base; nucleotides not matched to a gene: 8. The CDR3 runs to 17 residues. Germline V CDR1 and CDR2: SGHKS, YYEKEE (reference sequence).

The CDR3 bases are TGCGCCAGCAGTCATCGACGGGAATCTTCCTACGAGCAGTACGTC. Translation gives CASSHRRESSYEQYV. This chain links TRBV23-1 with TRBJ2-7, with D perhaps TRBD2 (5 bases). TRBV23-1 is known as an ORF, though its function is uncertain. V gave up 3 bases and J gave up 1 base, with 13 bases separating them. The CDR3 totals 15 residues.

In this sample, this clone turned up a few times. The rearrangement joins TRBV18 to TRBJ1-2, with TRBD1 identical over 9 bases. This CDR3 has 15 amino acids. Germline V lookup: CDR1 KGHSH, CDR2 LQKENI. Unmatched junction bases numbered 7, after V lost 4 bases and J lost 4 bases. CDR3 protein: CASSQETGGSYGYTF. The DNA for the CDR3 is TGTGCCAGCTCACAGGAGACAGGGGGATCCTATGGCTACACCTTC.